The clone carrying this TCR beta chain was seen only a few times. The CDR3 length is 14 residues. With 6 bases clipped from V and 5 bases from J, the junction kept 8 bases outside the gene matches. Germline V gene sequence: CDR1 SGHTA, CDR2 FQGNSA. PCR was performed a second time for about 6 to 12 cycles using a sample-barcoded 5' primer and a J-beta primer mix. MiXCR was run by TCRdb on the 5' RACE reads, yielding one entry per CDR3 protein. This table holds about 1.1 million distinct CDR3 sequences, 30% to 40% found once. The record originates from a study of blood T cells in healthy people across ages.

V is TRBV7-2 and J is TRBJ1-1; 8 bases align to TRBD1. Sequencing used blood. The clonotype originates from a man younger than 35 in good health. This chain's CDR3 is CASRPTGEETEAFF. CDR3 sequence (DNA): TGTGCCAGCAGACCGACAGGGGAAGAGACTGAAGCTTTCTTT.